This entry lists 28 T cell receptor beta chains sequenced from one sample in a study of blood T cell repertoires in COVID-19. Assay: immunoSEQ multiplex PCR; the TCRdb copy retains only in-frame clones and omits some. This sample has some 300,000 clones, with approximately 90% found just once. Material: peripheral blood. The receptors come from a woman in her thirties who had recovered from COVID-19.

The chain joins TRBV7-7 to TRBJ2-5; TRBD2 matches 11 bases. The V and J ends lost 5 bases and 2 bases, in that order; junction bases with no gene match: 10. This CDR3 has 17 residues. Germline CDR1 and CDR2: SSHAT and FNYEAQ (reference sequence). The CDR3 sequence is CASSLKPLAGAQETQYF. DNA of the CDR3: TGTGCCAGCAGCCTGAAACCACTAGCGGGGGCTCAAGAGACCCAGTACTTC.

The chain employs TRBV6-5 and TRBJ1-2; TRBD1 aligns across 8 bases. V trimming: 6 bases; J trimming: 5 bases; junction bases outside the gene matches: 8. This CDR3 comprises 14 residues. Per the germline V gene, CDR1 is MNHEY and CDR2 is SVGAGI. The CDR3 loop is CASRRQGTDYGYTF. The CDR3 DNA reads TGTGCCAGCAGACGACAGGGGACGGATTATGGCTACACCTTC.

V usage is TRBV19 and J usage is TRBJ2-2, with TRBD2 matching over 8 bases. Germline CDR1 reads LNHDA; CDR2 reads SQIVND (reference sequence). V lost 7 bases and J lost 7; bases outside the gene matches: 11. The CDR3 loop spans 15 amino acids. The CDR3 loop reads CASIPTGGAIGELFF. DNA for the CDR3: TGTGCCAGTATCCCCACCGGGGGGGCGATCGGGGAGCTGTTTTTT.

The rearrangement uses TRBV18 and TRBJ1-5; D ambiguous. This CDR3 is built from 16 residues. V shed 4 bases and J shed 0 bases, with 13 bases lying between them. Germline CDR1 reads KGHSH; CDR2 reads LQKENI. The DNA of the CDR3 is TGTGCCAGCTCACGGGAGATCCTTTATAGCAATCAGCCCCAGCATTTT. This translates into CASSREILYSNQPQHF.

V usage is TRBV5-8 and J usage is TRBJ1-2; D might be TRBD1 (5 bases). The CDR3 is 15 residues long. V was cut by 2 bases and J by 6 bases, with 17 bases left in between. From germline, CDR1 is SGHTS and CDR2 YDEGEE. In DNA form, the CDR3 reads TGTGCCAGCAGCTTCGTTTCCGGGGGAGGGGATGGCTACACCTTC. The encoded protein is CASSFVSGGGDGYTF. Looking up the rest from reference TRBV5-8 and TRBJ1-2 gives the full variable domain: EAGVTQSPTHLIKTRGQQATLRCSPISGHTSVYWYQQALGLGLQFLLWYDEGEERNRGNFPPRFSGRQFPNYSSELNVNALELEDSALYLCASSFVSGGGDGYTFGSGTRLTVV.

The chain has TRBV24-1 and TRBJ1-1, with 8 bases aligning to TRBD1. The CDR3 has 15 amino acids. The V and J ends lost 4 bases and 4 bases, in that order; junction bases with no gene match: 7. The germline V gene has CDR1 KGHDR and CDR2 SFDVKD. In DNA form, the CDR3 reads TGTGCCACCAGTGACCAGACCACAGGGGGCACTGAAGCTTTCTTT. It specifies CATSDQTTGGTEAFF.

Only a few counts were recorded for this clone. Here the CDR3 reads CASSRVAGTEAFF. CDR3 sequence (DNA): TGTGCCAGCAGTAGGGTAGCGGGCACTGAAGCTTTCTTT. The rearrangement joins TRBV2 to TRBJ1-1; no reliable D call. This CDR3 is 13 amino acids long. The germline V gene encodes CDR1 SNHLY and CDR2 FYNNEI. V was clipped by 5 bases and J by 4 bases, with 11 bases between them.

This chain joins TRBV5-1 and TRBJ2-5; no clear D gene. The V gene's germline CDR1 is SGHRS and CDR2 YFSETQ. CDR3 length: 14 residues. The ends were cut back, 5 bases at V and 0 bases at J, with 11 bases in the middle. DNA of the CDR3: TGCGCCAGCAGGCCTGAGTTGTACCAAGAGACCCAGTACTTC. Amino acids: CASRPELYQETQYF.

The chain is built from TRBV29-1 and TRBJ1-1, with a weak D call TRBD1 (6 bases). Germline loops: CDR1 SQVTM, CDR2 ANQGSEA. The CDR3 consists of 12 residues. The V end was cut by 6 bases, the J end by 4 bases, with 12 bases between. The CDR3 loop reads CSVVQGSTEAFF. The DNA for the CDR3 is TGCAGCGTAGTTCAGGGGAGCACTGAAGCTTTCTTT.

The chain has TRBV1 and TRBJ1-2. TRBV1 is a pseudogene locus. The CDR3 runs 13 residues. The CDR3: CTSSQGRGYGYTF. CDR3 DNA sequence: TGCACCAGCAGCCAAGGTCGGGGGTATGGCTACACCTTC.

The rearrangement joins TRBV2 to TRBJ1-5, with 7 bases that match TRBD1. This CDR3 contains 15 residues. The V segment lost 3 bases and the J segment 4 bases; nucleotides outside the gene matches: 6. CDR1 is SNHLY and CDR2 is FYNNEI in the germline V gene. CDR3 DNA sequence: TGTGCCAGCAGTGAGTGGGACAGCCGAAATCAGCCCCAGCATTTT. Amino acid sequence: CASSEWDSRNQPQHF.

The gene calls are TRBV2 and TRBJ1-6; D ambiguous. Trimming shortened V by 4 bases and J by 14 bases, and 18 bases separated the two germline ends. Germline V CDR1 and CDR2: SNHLY, FYNNEI. The CDR3 extends over 14 amino acids. Here the CDR3 DNA reads TGTGCCAGCAGTGTAGAAACTACCCCATTATCCCTCCACTTT. Protein sequence: CASSVETTPLSLHF.

The chain links TRBV9 to TRBJ1-6; TRBD1 might be the D (6 bases). The CDR3 length is 13 residues. The germline V gene has CDR1 SGDLS and CDR2 YYNGEE. With 5 bases removed from V and 6 bases from J, the gap between germline ends came to 9 bases. The CDR3 bases are TGTGCCAGCAGTAGACAGGTTAATTCACCCCTCCACTTT. Translation gives CASSRQVNSPLHF.

The V gene is TRBV29-1, the J gene TRBJ2-2; 11 bases line up with TRBD1. CDR1 is SQVTM, CDR2 ANQGSEA, per germline. This CDR3 region has 14 residues. V dropped 7 bases and J dropped 5; count of bases not matched to a gene: 6. CDR3 coding DNA: TGCAGCGCCGGGACAGGGGGTGGAACCGGGGAGCTGTTTTTT. Protein: CSAGTGGGTGELFF.

V usage is TRBV10-3 and J usage is TRBJ2-7, with 8 bases fitting TRBD2. The V and J ends lost 6 bases and 2 bases, in that order; junction bases with no gene match: 9. The germline V gene has CDR1 ENHRY and CDR2 SYGVKD. The CDR3 runs to 15 residues. In DNA, the CDR3 is TGTGCCATCAGCGGGGTGACTAGCGCGACCTACGAGCAGTACTTC. The encoded protein is CAISGVTSATYEQYF.

This clone appeared a single time. The chain combines TRBV14 with TRBJ2-5; D unclear. Germline V gives CDR1 SGHDN, CDR2 FVKESK. The CDR3 contains 13 residues. Trimming shortened V by 1 base and J by 7 bases, and 10 bases separated the two germline ends. The CDR3 reads CASSQASAGTQYF. CDR3 sequence (DNA): TGTGCCAGCAGCCAAGCGTCGGCAGGGACCCAGTACTTC.

The rearrangement links TRBV2 to TRBJ2-3, with TRBD1 matching 10 bases. This CDR3 has 15 residues. J gave up 5 bases and V 5 bases, and 7 bases lay outside the gene matches. Germline values: CDR1 SNHLY, CDR2 FYNNEI. DNA of the CDR3: TGTGCCAGCAGTCTTTCGACAGGGGGCAAAGATACGCAGTATTTT. Translated: CASSLSTGGKDTQYF.

The gene calls are TRBV28 and TRBJ2-3; TRBD1 agrees at 7 bases. The V gene's germline CDR1 is MDHEN and CDR2 SYDVKM. This CDR3 contains 16 residues. J gave up 2 bases and V 1 base, and 6 bases lay outside the gene matches. The CDR3 coding sequence is TGTGCCAGCAGTTTATCCGACAGGGCAGCCACAGATACGCAGTATTTT. It specifies CASSLSDRAATDTQYF.

The chain recombines TRBV6-6 with TRBJ2-1, with TRBD2 matching over 10 bases. V dropped 6 bases and J dropped 8; count of bases not matched to a gene: 4. The CDR3 length is 13 residues. Germline lookup yields CDR1 MNHNY and CDR2 SVGAGI (reference sequence). The CDR3 region is CASRGTSDDEQFF. CDR3 nucleotides: TGTGCCAGCAGAGGGACTAGCGACGATGAGCAGTTCTTC.

The genes are TRBV6-1 and TRBJ1-1; TRBD1 agrees at 7 bases. The CDR3 spans 15 residues. Unmatched junction bases numbered 11, after V lost 0 bases and J lost 10 bases. CDR1 and CDR2 (germline): MNHNS, SASEGT. The DNA of the CDR3 is TGTGCCAGCAGTGAAGCTATGTCCACAGGGGATAGAGCTTTCTTT. It is translated as CASSEAMSTGDRAFF.

The chain combines TRBV19 with TRBJ1-5; tentatively, D is TRBD1 (5 bases). The CDR3 is 16 residues long. Per the germline V gene, CDR1 is LNHDA and CDR2 is SQIVND (reference sequence). V was shortened by 4 bases and J by 3 bases, with 16 bases between the two germline ends. The CDR3 nucleotides are TGTGCCAGTAGTACCTACACCGACAGAGACAATCAGCCCCAGCATTTT. The encoded protein is CASSTYTDRDNQPQHF.

This clone has a single count. CDR3 DNA: TGTGCCAGCTCACCAGGACAGGGGGGCCAAGAGACCCAGTACTTC. This translates into CASSPGQGGQETQYF. The chain is built from TRBV18 and TRBJ2-5; 10 nucleotides match TRBD1. With V trimmed by 2 bases and J by 1 base, 1 base remained unmatched. The V gene's germline CDR1 is KGHSH and CDR2 LQKENI. CDR3 size: 15 residues.

V is TRBV6-1 and J is TRBJ2-5; 8 bases are shared with TRBD1. In germline, CDR1 is MNHNS, CDR2 SASEGT. CDR3 size: 14 residues. V shed 2 bases and J 5 bases; nucleotides not matched to a gene: 4. CDR3 sequence: CASSEQGAGETQYF. As DNA, the CDR3 is TGTGCCAGCAGTGAACAGGGGGCCGGGGAGACCCAGTACTTC.

The genes are TRBV19 and TRBJ2-1, with D maybe TRBD1 (6 bases). CDR3 size: 16 residues. The ends were cut back, 3 bases at V and 0 bases at J, with 12 bases in the middle. Germline assignment: CDR1 LNHDA and CDR2 SQIVND (reference sequence). The chain's CDR3 is CASSMDSLGSYNEQFF. CDR3 nucleotide sequence: TGTGCCAGTAGTATGGACAGCCTGGGCTCCTACAATGAGCAGTTCTTC.

The CDR3 reads CASSVLGGATGELFF. The CDR3 nucleotides are TGTGCCAGCAGCGTACTAGGGGGGGCCACCGGGGAGCTGTTTTTT. The chain links TRBV9 to TRBJ2-2; D is possibly TRBD2 (7 bases). The V gene's germline CDR1 is SGDLS and CDR2 YYNGEE. The CDR3 has 15 residues. The germline V and J ends were trimmed by 1 base and 4 bases, with 11 bases remaining between them. The whole variable domain, remainder taken from reference TRBV9 and TRBJ2-2, is DSGVTQTPKHLITATGQRVTLRCSPRSGDLSVYWYQQSLDQGLQFLIQYYNGEERAKGNILERFSAQQFPDLHSELNLSSLELGDSALYFCASSVLGGATGELFFGEGSRLTVL.

The chain recombines TRBV15 with TRBJ1-6; 9 nucleotides agree with TRBD1. Germline V lookup: CDR1 LNHNV, CDR2 YYDKDF (reference sequence). Trimming took 5 bases from V and 0 from J; bases not matched to a gene: 8. CDR3 size: 18 residues. The CDR3 region has the DNA TGTGCCACCAGCGCACAGGGGGCTCTAAGCTCCTATAATTCACCCCTCCACTTT. The encoded protein is CATSAQGALSSYNSPLHF.

This sequence joins TRBV28 and TRBJ1-5, with a possible D match to TRBD1 (6 bases). Germline CDR1 reads MDHEN; CDR2 reads SYDVKM. The CDR3 is 17 amino acids. V lost 6 bases, J lost 2 bases, and 20 bases lay in between. The CDR3 loop is CASRGDWGGVGNQPQHF. The CDR3 DNA sequence: TGTGCCAGCAGGGGGGATTGGGGGGGCGTAGGCAATCAGCCCCAGCATTTT. Full variable domain (missing parts from reference TRBV28 and TRBJ1-5): DVKVTQSSRYLVKRTGEKVFLECVQDMDHENMFWYRQDPGLGLRLIYFSYDVKMKEKGDIPEGYSVSREKKERFSLILESASTNQTSMYLCASRGDWGGVGNQPQHFGDGTRLSIL.

Remarks on this clone: This may stem from a read error, because a much larger clone lies one nucleotide away. The chain has TRBV2 and TRBJ2-7, with D perhaps TRBD1 (6 bases). V lost 5 bases to trimming and J lost 3 bases, with 8 bases between them. In germline, CDR1 is SNHLY, CDR2 FYNNEI. This CDR3 has 12 residues. The CDR3 coding sequence is TGTGCCAGCAGTCCCAGGGGCTACGAGCAGTACTTC. Its protein product is CASSPRGYEQYF.